Shown below are 32 T cell receptor beta chains from a single sample sequenced in a study of cytomegalovirus exposure and HLA in healthy donors. Both 60 Vbeta primers and 13 Jbeta primers went into the PCR. Clones were sequenced by immunoSEQ multiplex PCR, and TCRdb holds only the in-frame ones, with some missing. The table includes 200,000 to 250,000 clones, about two thirds detected once. The sequenced sample was PBMCs. The receptors come from a man between 35 and 55 years old in good health and CMV-seropositive.

The CDR3 spells CASSPYGENTEAFF. Written as DNA, the CDR3 is TGTGCCAGCAGTCCCTACGGGGAGAACACTGAAGCTTTCTTT. The V call is TRBV28, the J call TRBJ1-1, with D unresolved. Germline-derived CDR1 and CDR2 are MDHEN and SYDVKM. V shed 5 bases and J shed 1 base, with 11 bases lying between them. The CDR3 covers 14 residues. Supplemented by reference TRBV28 and TRBJ1-1, the full variable domain reads DVKVTQSSRYLVKRTGEKVFLECVQDMDHENMFWYRQDPGLGLRLIYFSYDVKMKEKGDIPEGYSVSREKKERFSLILESASTNQTSMYLCASSPYGENTEAFFGQGTRLTVV.

The chain joins TRBV5-1 to TRBJ1-2, with 9 bases matching TRBD1. Germline CDR1 reads SGHRS; CDR2 reads YFSETQ. This CDR3 is built from 15 residues. Germline trimming cut 7 bases from V and 3 bases from J; bases unmatched to any gene: 10. CDR3 amino acids: CASGLDRGTYYGYTF. The CDR3 DNA reads as TGCGCCAGCGGCCTGGACAGGGGCACTTACTATGGCTACACCTTC.

This clone was detected only a few times. The rearrangement links TRBV5-8 to TRBJ2-3; D possibly corresponds to TRBD1 (5 bases). Looked up from germline, CDR1 is SGHTS and CDR2 is YDEGEE. Trimming cost V 0 bases and J 4 bases, with 9 bases left between them. The CDR3 length is 14 residues. CDR3 sequence: CASSLDGAADTQYF. DNA for the CDR3: TGTGCCAGCAGCTTGGATGGGGCCGCAGATACGCAGTATTTT.

Notes on this clone: Germline is not matched at one junction end, which may reflect a read error. This rearrangement joins TRBV4-2 to TRBJ2-3; D gene unclear. Germline CDR1 and CDR2: LGHNA and YNFKEQ. This CDR3 has 14 residues. The CDR3 loop reads CASSQGLSTDMQYF. CDR3 bases: TGTGCCAGCAGCCAAGGGTTGAGCACAGATATGCAGTATTTT.

The chain combines TRBV5-1 with TRBJ2-3, with D tentatively TRBD1 (6 bases). The CDR3 covers 14 residues. The ends were cut back, 0 bases at V and 6 bases at J, with 11 bases in the middle. CDR1 and CDR2 (germline): SGHRS, YFSETQ. CDR3 nucleotide sequence: TGCGCCAGCAGCTTGGGGGGGCCCGCGGATACGCAGTATTTT. It yields the protein CASSLGGPADTQYF. The full variable domain, in which reference TRBV5-1 and TRBJ2-3 provide the parts outside the CDR3, is KAGVTQTPRYLIKTRGQQVTLSCSPISGHRSVSWYQQTPGQGLQFLFEYFSETQRNKGNFPGRFSGRQFSNSRSEMNVSTLELGDSALYLCASSLGGPADTQYFGPGTRLTVL.

V gene TRBV18 combines with J gene TRBJ1-1, with no clear D. Per the germline V gene, CDR1 is KGHSH and CDR2 is LQKENI. There are 13 residues in the CDR3. The V gene lost 5 bases and the J gene lost 1 base, with 8 bases spanning the gap. This chain's CDR3 is CASSEQKNTEAFF. The DNA for the CDR3 is TGTGCCAGCTCAGAACAGAAGAACACTGAAGCTTTCTTT.

The rearrangement links TRBV7-8 to TRBJ1-1; 7 nucleotides match TRBD1. V lost 3 bases, J lost 3 bases, and 4 bases stayed unmatched. The CDR3 has 14 residues. Germline V lookup: CDR1 SGHVS, CDR2 FQNEAQ. The CDR3 region is CASSFTGVDTEAFF. The CDR3, as DNA: TGTGCCAGCAGCTTCACAGGGGTCGACACTGAAGCTTTCTTT. The full variable domain, completed using reference TRBV7-8 and TRBJ1-1, is GAGVSQSPRYKVAKRGQDVALRCDPISGHVSLFWYQQALGQGPEFLTYFQNEAQLDKSGLPSDRFFAERPEGSVSTLKIQRTQQEDSAVYLCASSFTGVDTEAFFGQGTRLTVV.

V and J are TRBV25-1 and TRBJ2-5, with D possibly being TRBD2 (5 bases). V was shortened by 3 bases and J by 4 bases, with 15 bases between the two germline ends. CDR3 length equals 15 residues. CDR1 and CDR2 (germline): MGHDK, SYGVNS. Here the CDR3 reads CASSDFNFGRETQYF. In DNA form, the CDR3 reads TGTGCCAGCAGTGACTTTAACTTTGGGAGAGAGACCCAGTACTTC.

V and J are TRBV7-2 and TRBJ2-7, with D perhaps TRBD2 (5 bases). Germline lookup yields CDR1 SGHTA and CDR2 FQGNSA. This CDR3 contains 13 residues. Trimming cost V 5 bases and J 0 bases, with 8 bases left between them. CDR3 sequence reads: CASSHGNSYEQYF. The CDR3 DNA follows: TGTGCCAGCAGCCACGGGAACTCCTACGAGCAGTACTTC. The full variable domain, completed using reference TRBV7-2 and TRBJ2-7, is GAGVSQSPSNKVTEKGKDVELRCDPISGHTALYWYRQSLGQGLEFLIYFQGNSAPDKSGLPSDRFSAERTGGSVSTLTIQRTQQEDSAVYLCASSHGNSYEQYFGPGTRLTVT.

The gene calls are TRBV5-5 and TRBJ1-3; D is ambiguous. Germline-derived CDR1 and CDR2 are SGHKS and YYEKEE (reference sequence). The CDR3 has 16 residues. The V end was cut by 4 bases, the J end by 0 bases, with 14 bases between. The DNA for the CDR3 is TGTGCCAGCAGCAGCACACCTAGGATCTCTGGAAACACCATATATTTT. It yields the protein CASSSTPRISGNTIYF.

This CDR3 is CASSWRTGPNEQYF. In nucleotides, the CDR3 is TGCGCCAGCAGCTGGAGGACAGGCCCCAACGAGCAGTACTTC. The V gene is TRBV5-1, the J gene TRBJ2-7; 7 nucleotides line up with TRBD1. Trimming cost V 3 bases and J 5 bases; bases outside gene matches: 8. From germline, CDR1 is SGHRS and CDR2 YFSETQ. The CDR3 has 14 amino acids.

The genes are TRBV2 and TRBJ2-5; unclear D gene. Germline assignment: CDR1 SNHLY and CDR2 FYNNEI. The CDR3 has 12 residues. Trimming left V 8 bases short and J 5 bases short, with 12 bases between. The CDR3 region has the DNA TGTGCCAGCGGGCACCCTCGGGAGACCCAGTACTTC. This codes for CASGHPRETQYF.

The chain joins TRBV19 to TRBJ2-6, with 9 nucleotides matching TRBD1. After removal of 5 bases from V and 4 bases from J, the junction contained 6 bases not matched to a gene. Germline CDR1 reads LNHDA; CDR2 reads SQIVND (reference sequence). This CDR3 comprises 16 residues. The CDR3 sequence is CASSSQGAQGANVLTF. In DNA form, the CDR3 reads TGTGCCAGTAGTTCACAGGGGGCGCAGGGGGCCAACGTCCTGACTTTC.

The V call is TRBV29-1, the J call TRBJ1-2; no clear D. Germline V gene data show CDR1 as SQVTM and CDR2 as ANQGSEA. Deletions cut 7 bases from V and 3 bases from J, with 12 bases between. The CDR3 is 12 residues long. CDR3 amino acids: CSDDREDYGYTF. The CDR3 nucleotides are TGCAGCGACGACCGGGAAGACTATGGCTACACCTTC.

The CDR3 loop is CASSEPSYEQYF. CDR3 sequence (DNA): TGTGCCAGCAGTGAACCGTCCTACGAGCAGTACTTC. The chain has TRBV6-1 and TRBJ2-5; no reliable D call. The DNA end is more similar to TRBJ2-7, so the J call may be wrong. Per the germline V gene, CDR1 is MNHNS and CDR2 is SASEGT. The CDR3 is made up of 12 amino acids.

The chain carries TRBV7-9 and TRBJ1-6, with 8 nucleotides matching TRBD1. The germline V gene encodes CDR1 SEHNR and CDR2 FQNEAQ (reference sequence). With V trimmed by 5 bases and J by 13 bases, 7 bases remained unmatched. CDR3 length: 13 amino acids. Here the CDR3 reads CASSPTGAVPLHF. CDR3 bases: TGTGCCAGCAGCCCGACAGGGGCTGTTCCCCTCCACTTT. Variable domain in full (rest from reference TRBV7-9 and TRBJ1-6): DTGVSQNPRHKITKRGQNVTFRCDPISEHNRLYWYRQTLGQGPEFLTYFQNEAQLEKSRLLSDRFSAERPKGSFSTLEIQRTEQGDSAMYLCASSPTGAVPLHFGNGTRLTVT.

In DNA form, the CDR3 reads TGTGCCAGCAGCCCCTCAGGGGTTTGGCCCTACAATGAGCAGTTCTTC. The encoded protein is CASSPSGVWPYNEQFF. V is TRBV11-3 and J is TRBJ2-1; TRBD1 might be the D (6 bases). The CDR3 length is 16 residues. The V end was cut by 5 bases, the J end by 2 bases, with 16 bases between. Germline V CDR1 and CDR2: SGHNT, YENEEA.

The V call is TRBV6-1, the J call TRBJ2-6, with a possible D match to TRBD1 (5 bases). Between the trimmed V and J ends, which lost 7 bases and 4 bases, there was a span of 8 bases. CDR3 length: 13 amino acids. From germline, CDR1 is MNHNS and CDR2 SASEGT. In nucleotides, the CDR3 is TGTGCCAGCACAGGGCCCGGGGCCAACGTCCTGACTTTC. Amino acids: CASTGPGANVLTF.

This clone was seen once. The chain is built from TRBV19 and TRBJ2-3, with D maybe TRBD2 (7 bases). V lost 2 bases and J 1 base, leaving 16 bases between the germline ends. Germline CDR1 LNHDA, CDR2 SQIVND (reference sequence). CDR3 length equals 17 residues. In DNA, the CDR3 is TGTGCCAGTAGTATAACGGGCGGCGGGGGCCGCACAGATACGCAGTATTTT. It encodes CASSITGGGGRTDTQYF.

This chain joins TRBV6-6 and TRBJ2-3; TRBD2 aligns across 12 bases. CDR3 length equals 14 residues. V was pared by 5 bases and J by 12 bases, with 9 bases of the junction left unmatched. Germline V gene data show CDR1 as MNHNY and CDR2 as SVGAGI (reference sequence). The DNA of the CDR3 is TGTGCCAGCAGTCCGGGGACTAGCGGGTGTCGTCAGTATTTT. The encoded protein is CASSPGTSGCRQYF.

The chain carries TRBV29-1 and TRBJ1-2; D remains ambiguous. Germline CDR1 and CDR2: SQVTM and ANQGSEA. V was pared by 4 bases and J by 8 bases, with 17 bases between. This CDR3 contains 13 residues. The CDR3 coding sequence is TGCAGCGTTGTCAGAGAAGGATCGGGGGGCTACACCTTC. Its translation: CSVVREGSGGYTF.

The chain links TRBV7-6 to TRBJ2-5; weak D call: TRBD1 (6 bases). The CDR3 extends over 18 amino acids. V lost 0 bases to trimming and J lost 1 base, with 18 bases between them. Germline V gene sequence: CDR1 SGHVS, CDR2 FNYEAQ. The CDR3: CASSLAARDNPFQETQYF. The CDR3 bases are TGTGCCAGCAGCTTAGCAGCTCGGGACAACCCCTTCCAAGAGACCCAGTACTTC.

The chain is built from TRBV5-1 and TRBJ2-2; D may be TRBD2 (5 bases). The CDR3 extends over 14 amino acids. CDR1 and CDR2 from the germline V gene are SGHRS and YFSETQ. Trimming cost V 4 bases and J 5 bases, with 12 bases left between them. The CDR3, as DNA: TGCGCCAGCAGCCCGGGGAGTAGGACCGGGGAGCTGTTTTTT. This encodes CASSPGSRTGELFF. The complete variable domain, with remaining parts taken from reference TRBV5-1 and TRBJ2-2, reads KAGVTQTPRYLIKTRGQQVTLSCSPISGHRSVSWYQQTPGQGLQFLFEYFSETQRNKGNFPGRFSGRQFSNSRSEMNVSTLELGDSALYLCASSPGSRTGELFFGEGSRLTVL.

This chain uses TRBV28 with TRBJ2-7; 8 bases fit TRBD1. This CDR3 is built from 14 residues. Germline trimming cut 5 bases from V and 2 bases from J; bases unmatched to any gene: 5. CDR1 and CDR2 (germline): MDHEN, SYDVKM. CDR3 amino acids: CASSPGQATYEQYF. CDR3 nucleotides: TGTGCCAGCAGTCCGGGACAGGCCACCTACGAGCAGTACTTC. Full variable domain (missing parts from reference TRBV28 and TRBJ2-7): DVKVTQSSRYLVKRTGEKVFLECVQDMDHENMFWYRQDPGLGLRLIYFSYDVKMKEKGDIPEGYSVSREKKERFSLILESASTNQTSMYLCASSPGQATYEQYFGPGTRLTVT.

This clone was recorded only once. V usage is TRBV5-6 and J usage is TRBJ1-4; possibly TRBD1 for D (6 bases). V lost 9 bases, J lost 5 bases, and 14 bases lay in between. The CDR3 is 13 residues long. From germline, CDR1 is SGHDT and CDR2 YYEEEE. The CDR3: CATADRTNEKLFF. CDR3 DNA: TGTGCCACCGCCGACAGGACAAATGAAAAACTGTTTTTT.

This CDR3 reads CASSSQGTGGYTF. CDR3 sequence (DNA): TGTGCCAGCAGTTCACAGGGGACTGGGGGCTACACCTTC. The gene calls are TRBV2 and TRBJ1-2; 7 nucleotides line up with TRBD1. The length of the CDR3 is 13 residues. The trim removed 5 bases at V and 8 bases at J, leaving 8 bases unmatched. CDR1 and CDR2 (germline): SNHLY, FYNNEI.

The V gene is TRBV6-6, the J gene TRBJ2-7; 7 bases match TRBD1. Trimming removed 8 bases from V and 6 bases from J; junction bases left unmatched: 10. Germline V gives CDR1 MNHNY, CDR2 SVGAGI (reference sequence). The CDR3 runs 13 residues. CDR3 in amino acids: CASLDRTGVEQYF. Here the CDR3 DNA reads TGTGCCAGCCTGGACAGAACAGGGGTCGAGCAGTACTTC.

CDR3 in amino acids: CASSLAGGQVNTEAFF. The CDR3, as DNA: TGCGCCAGCAGCTTGGCCGGCGGGCAGGTGAACACTGAAGCTTTCTTT. The V and J genes are TRBV5-1 and TRBJ1-1; D unresolved. This CDR3 contains 16 residues. Trimming shortened V by 0 bases and J by 0 bases, and 12 bases separated the two germline ends. Germline V gives CDR1 SGHRS, CDR2 YFSETQ. Full variable domain (missing parts from reference TRBV5-1 and TRBJ1-1): KAGVTQTPRYLIKTRGQQVTLSCSPISGHRSVSWYQQTPGQGLQFLFEYFSETQRNKGNFPGRFSGRQFSNSRSEMNVSTLELGDSALYLCASSLAGGQVNTEAFFGQGTRLTVV.

This clone has more than one count but fewer than ten. The chain combines TRBV5-1 with TRBJ1-1; 7 bases agree with TRBD1. This CDR3 has 15 amino acids. Per germline, CDR1 SGHRS and CDR2 YFSETQ. The junction had 7 bases not matched to a gene; V was cut back by 0 bases and J by 5 bases. In DNA, the CDR3 is TGCGCCAGCAGCTTGGCGCCAGGGGGAGGAACTGAAGCTTTCTTT. Protein: CASSLAPGGGTEAFF.

This chain links TRBV11-2 with TRBJ2-1, with TRBD2 matching 8 bases. Germline-derived CDR1 and CDR2 are SGHAT and FQNNGV. V was clipped by 0 bases and J by 2 bases; unmatched bases: 0. The CDR3 sequence is 15 residues long. This CDR3 is CASSLDGGAYNEQFF. In DNA, the CDR3 is TGTGCCAGCAGCTTAGACGGGGGGGCCTACAATGAGCAGTTCTTC.

A note on this clone: Its ends do not fully match the called genes, so a read error is possible. The CDR3 protein is CSSSLVAVLMGEQYF. Written as DNA, the CDR3 is TGTTCCAGCAGCTTAGTAGCGGTCCTAATGGGGGAGCAGTACTTC. The chain recombines TRBV7-9 with TRBJ2-7; TRBD2 might be the D (6 bases). The germline V gene encodes CDR1 SEHNR and CDR2 FQNEAQ (reference sequence). The CDR3 covers 15 residues.

The CDR3 loop is CASTPTGSSYEQYF. CDR3 coding DNA: TGTGCCAGCACCCCGACAGGGTCTTCCTACGAGCAGTACTTC. The rearrangement uses TRBV5-8 and TRBJ2-7, with 7 bases that match TRBD1. V lost 6 bases to trimming and J lost 1 base; unmatched junction nucleotides: 7. Germline V CDR1 and CDR2: SGHTS, YDEGEE. This CDR3 comprises 14 residues.